The 23 T cell receptor beta chains listed next were all sequenced from one sample in a study of shared clonotypes between healthy human individuals. The method was immunoSEQ multiplex PCR; TCRdb's version includes in-frame clones alone and lacks a portion of them. Among fewer than 600,000 clones listed, around 81% were seen once. Sequenced material: PBMCs. These receptors were taken from a woman between 40 and 50 years old in good health. Some clones in this sample may be carry-over from other donors' samples.

V and J are TRBV27 and TRBJ1-6; no clear D. This CDR3 comprises 15 residues. V was cut by 0 bases and J by 8 bases, with 11 bases left in between. Germline V gene data show CDR1 as MNHEY and CDR2 as SMNVEV (reference sequence). CDR3 sequence (DNA): TGTGCCAGCAGTTTATCGGTGAATTTACATTCACCCCTCCACTTT. Protein product: CASSLSVNLHSPLHF.

J is TRBJ2-5 and V is TRBV6-1; 9 nucleotides align to TRBD2. The CDR3 covers 15 residues. Germline assignment: CDR1 MNHNS and CDR2 SASEGT. J lost 5 bases, V lost 0 bases, and 4 bases had no gene match. CDR3 loop: CASSEAGTSYETQYF. CDR3 sequence (DNA): TGTGCCAGCAGTGAAGCTGGGACTAGCTATGAGACCCAGTACTTC.

This chain links TRBV7-6 with TRBJ1-1, with D possibly being TRBD1 (6 bases). The germline gives CDR1 SGHVS, CDR2 FNYEAQ. The CDR3 totals 15 residues. V lost 5 bases, J lost 1 base, and 14 bases lay in between. CDR3 nucleotides: TGTGCCAGCAGCCCCGGACAGCCACCGAACACTGAAGCTTTCTTT. Residues: CASSPGQPPNTEAFF.

In its sample, this clone was seen a few times. At one boundary the junction diverges from the germline segment, which might be a read error. This chain uses TRBV29-1 with TRBJ1-1; possible D gene TRBD1, 5 bases. Germline assignment: CDR1 SQVTM and CDR2 ANQGSEA. This CDR3 region has 13 residues. The CDR3 nucleotides are TGCAGCGCTGAAAGACAGACGAACACTGAAGCTTTCTTT. It is translated as CSAERQTNTEAFF.

This clone was found a few times. The chain combines TRBV28 with TRBJ1-5; no definite D call. The CDR3 sequence is 14 residues long. V was clipped by 1 base and J by 2 bases, with 6 bases between them. In germline, CDR1 is MDHEN, CDR2 SYDVKM. CDR3 DNA sequence: TGTGCCAGCAGTTTATTCGCTGGCAATCAGCCCCAGCATTTT. Amino acid sequence: CASSLFAGNQPQHF.

The V gene is TRBV5-1, the J gene TRBJ2-1; D uncertain. V was clipped by 0 bases and J by 5 bases, with 6 bases between them. Germline V gene data show CDR1 as SGHRS and CDR2 as YFSETQ. CDR3 length: 13 amino acids. CDR3: CASSLGGDNEQFF. CDR3 bases: TGCGCCAGCAGCTTGGGGGGTGACAATGAGCAGTTCTTC. Drawing the rest from reference TRBV5-1 and TRBJ2-1, the complete variable domain is KAGVTQTPRYLIKTRGQQVTLSCSPISGHRSVSWYQQTPGQGLQFLFEYFSETQRNKGNFPGRFSGRQFSNSRSEMNVSTLELGDSALYLCASSLGGDNEQFFGPGTRLTVL.

The chain uses TRBV29-1 and TRBJ2-5; no firm D call. The J call is uncertain, as TRBJ2-7 better fits the DNA end. The CDR3 loop spans 12 amino acids. The germline gives CDR1 SQVTM, CDR2 ANQGSEA. In nucleotides, the CDR3 is TGCAGCGTTAAGGTCCCGGGCCACGAGCAGTACTTC. Amino acids: CSVKVPGHEQYF.

The chain employs TRBV28 and TRBJ1-4; D remains unclear. Germline V gives CDR1 MDHEN, CDR2 SYDVKM. This CDR3 is 16 amino acids long. Trimming pared 5 bases from V and 3 bases from J, leaving 16 bases between. Here the CDR3 reads CASSPLGRSANEKLFF. The CDR3 bases are TGTGCCAGCAGTCCCCTCGGGCGCTCAGCTAATGAAAAACTGTTTTTT.

This chain joins TRBV7-2 and TRBJ2-7, with 9 bases lining up with TRBD2. The V segment lost 3 bases and the J segment 7 bases; nucleotides outside the gene matches: 7. In germline, CDR1 is SGHTA, CDR2 FQGNSA. The CDR3 spans 14 residues. CDR3 loop: CASSFAGGPGEQYF. The CDR3 DNA sequence: TGTGCCAGCAGCTTCGCGGGAGGGCCTGGGGAGCAGTACTTC.

This clone was picked up one time. In DNA, the CDR3 is TGTGCCAGCAGTTTAAACCCCAGGGGGGCCACCTACGAGCAGTACTTC. Its translation: CASSLNPRGATYEQYF. The genes are TRBV27 and TRBJ2-7; a possible D gene is TRBD1 (7 bases). The CDR3 is made up of 16 amino acids. Germline CDR1 reads MNHEY; CDR2 reads SMNVEV (reference sequence). V was cut by 2 bases and J by 2 bases, with 16 bases left in between.

This clone was counted between two and nine times. The J gene is TRBJ1-5, the V gene TRBV4-1; no firm D call. Trimming removed 0 bases from V and 0 bases from J, with 15 bases in between. This CDR3 contains 18 residues. Germline CDR1 MGHRA, CDR2 YSYEKL. The CDR3 here is CASSQDPRPGISNQPQHF. In nucleotides, the CDR3 is TGCGCCAGCAGCCAAGATCCCCGGCCCGGGATTAGCAATCAGCCCCAGCATTTT.

This chain uses TRBV6-4 with TRBJ2-5, with no clear D. This CDR3 has 13 residues. V was cut by 0 bases and J by 4 bases, with 6 bases left in between. CDR1 is MRHNA, CDR2 SNTAGT, per germline. The CDR3 sequence: CASSDSWGETQYF. The CDR3 nucleotides are TGTGCCAGCAGTGACTCATGGGGAGAGACCCAGTACTTC.

The V gene is TRBV5-4, the J gene TRBJ2-5, with 8 positions matching TRBD2. V trimming: 4 bases; J trimming: 2 bases; junction bases outside the gene matches: 4. This CDR3 spans 14 amino acids. In germline, CDR1 is SGHNT, CDR2 YYREEE (reference sequence). CDR3 region: CASSLAGAQETQYF. The CDR3 DNA sequence: TGTGCCAGCAGCCTAGCGGGTGCTCAAGAGACCCAGTACTTC.

J is TRBJ1-2 and V is TRBV28; D is perhaps TRBD1 (5 bases). V lost 3 bases, J lost 4 bases, and 6 bases lay in between. CDR3 length: 12 amino acids. CDR1 and CDR2 from the germline V gene are MDHEN and SYDVKM. The CDR3 DNA reads TGTGCCAGCAGTTTCGACAGCTATGGCTACACCTTC. Translated: CASSFDSYGYTF.

The chain combines TRBV27 with TRBJ2-7, with 13 nucleotides matching TRBD2. Unmatched junction bases numbered 7, after V lost 4 bases and J lost 4 bases. CDR1 is MNHEY and CDR2 is SMNVEV in the germline V gene (reference sequence). The CDR3 length is 16 residues. Here the CDR3 reads CASSSRTSGSRYEQYF. CDR3 in DNA: TGTGCCAGCAGTTCAAGGACTAGCGGGAGTAGGTACGAGCAGTACTTC.

This clone was recorded many times. The V and J genes are TRBV10-3 and TRBJ2-4; 10 bases match TRBD1. The CDR3 runs to 14 residues. Germline V lookup: CDR1 ENHRY, CDR2 SYGVKD. The J segment lost 13 bases and the V segment lost 3 bases, leaving 9 bases of the junction unmatched. The CDR3 DNA is TGTGCCATCAGTGACTTACCGGGACAGGGGTTGCAGTACTTC. Amino acids: CAISDLPGQGLQYF.

The chain uses TRBV14 and TRBJ2-7; D is perhaps TRBD1 or TRBD2 (5 bases each). Deletions cut 1 base from V and 6 bases from J, with 16 bases between. Germline V gene sequence: CDR1 SGHDN, CDR2 FVKESK. The CDR3 runs 15 residues. As DNA, the CDR3 is TGTGCCAGCAGCCAAGGTGGGGGTTTCACGTCCGAGCAGTACTTC. Residues: CASSQGGGFTSEQYF.

CDR3 bases: TGTGCCAGCAGTTTAGGGCCCGCGGTCAACATTCAGTACTTC. Its translation: CASSLGPAVNIQYF. This chain connects TRBV28 to TRBJ2-4; D gene uncertain. This CDR3 is 14 amino acids long. Trimming took off 2 bases at V and 7 bases at J, with 12 bases between the two ends. Germline V gives CDR1 MDHEN, CDR2 SYDVKM. Full variable domain (rest looked up from reference TRBV28 and TRBJ2-4): DVKVTQSSRYLVKRTGEKVFLECVQDMDHENMFWYRQDPGLGLRLIYFSYDVKMKEKGDIPEGYSVSREKKERFSLILESASTNQTSMYLCASSLGPAVNIQYFGAGTRLSVL.

This chain links TRBV28 with TRBJ2-2; no firm D call. CDR3 size: 12 residues. Germline CDR1 reads MDHEN; CDR2 reads SYDVKM. V was shortened by 10 bases and J by 7 bases, with 13 bases between the two germline ends. The CDR3 nucleotides are TGTGCCACTGAAGCATTGCGCGGGGAGCTGTTTTTT. Protein: CATEALRGELFF.

The gene calls are TRBV25-1 and TRBJ1-3, with 8 bases that match TRBD1. The CDR3 length is 17 residues. Germline V gene sequence: CDR1 MGHDK, CDR2 SYGVNS. V was pared by 6 bases and J by 4 bases, with 14 bases of the junction left unmatched. The DNA of the CDR3 is TGTGCCAGCAGAGGGGGGACAGGCGCCAAACGGGGAAACACCATATATTTT. Its translation is CASRGGTGAKRGNTIYF.

This rearrangement joins TRBV28 to TRBJ2-5; D is undetermined. The CDR3 length is 11 residues. Trimming shortened V by 8 bases and J by 2 bases, and 6 bases separated the two germline ends. Germline loops: CDR1 MDHEN, CDR2 SYDVKM. This CDR3 is CASVGQETQYF. DNA of the CDR3: TGTGCCAGCGTCGGGCAAGAGACCCAGTACTTC.

V is TRBV5-1 and J is TRBJ1-4, with a possible D match to TRBD1 (5 bases). V gave up 5 bases and J gave up 4 bases, with 12 bases separating them. Germline V gene sequence: CDR1 SGHRS, CDR2 YFSETQ. The CDR3 sequence is 14 residues long. CDR3 protein: CASSFGAINEKLFF. The CDR3 region has the DNA TGCGCCAGCAGTTTTGGGGCGATTAATGAAAAACTGTTTTTT.

CDR3 sequence: CASSTSGRVHNEQFF. The CDR3 DNA reads as TGTGCCAGCAGCACTAGCGGGAGAGTCCACAATGAGCAGTTCTTC. This rearrangement joins TRBV6-5 to TRBJ2-1; the match to TRBD2 covers 11 bases. Per the germline V gene, CDR1 is MNHEY and CDR2 is SVGAGI. The CDR3 contains 15 residues. J lost 5 bases, V lost 6 bases, and 6 bases had no gene match.